This T cell receptor (beta chain) was observed in a study of T cell changes during pregnancy in multiple sclerosis. The CDR3 has 16 residues. The V and J ends lost 7 bases and 3 bases respectively, with 19 bases between them. Per the germline V gene, CDR1 is MDHEN and CDR2 is SYDVKM. Produced via immunoSEQ multiplex PCR; TCRdb's table is partial and in-frame only. The table has approximately 98,000 clones, 92% seen once. V gene TRBV28 combines with J gene TRBJ2-1; weak D call: TRBD2 (5 bases). This sample comprised peripheral blood, obtained after pregnancy. The receptor was derived from a female donor in good health, enrolled as a control in a pregnancy study. CDR3 coding DNA: TGTGCCAGCACTACCCCCCCCGACACTAGCTACAATGAGCAGTTCTTC. Encoded protein: CASTTPPDTSYNEQFF.